The next 29 T cell receptor beta chains were all read from a single sample in a study of beta chain features in type 1 diabetes. The study reverse transcribed the entire isolated RNA, so it sequenced expressed TCRB transcripts. Assay used: immunoSEQ multiplex PCR; TCRdb lists only in-frame clones, some missing. This sample has a few hundred thousand clones, with about 25% found just once. Sequencing was performed on central memory CD4+ T cells from blood. The receptors shown here come from a man between 25 and 39 years old in good health.

This clone turned up a few times. V usage is TRBV7-8 and J usage is TRBJ1-2; weak D call: TRBD1 (6 bases). CDR3 size: 13 residues. Germline V gene sequence: CDR1 SGHVS, CDR2 FQNEAQ. V was pared by 5 bases and J by 4 bases, with 11 bases between. CDR3 DNA: TGTGCCAGCAGCGCGAGACAGGCCTATGGCTACACCTTC. Encoded protein: CASSARQAYGYTF.

This rearrangement joins TRBV13 to TRBJ2-1; no reliable D call. This CDR3 contains 14 residues. Trimming left V 5 bases short and J 5 bases short, with 13 bases between. CDR1 PRHDT and CDR2 FYEKMQ come from the germline V gene (reference sequence). The CDR3 protein is CASSIRVADNEQFF. In nucleotides, the CDR3 is TGTGCCAGCAGCATCCGGGTCGCCGACAATGAGCAGTTCTTC.

V usage is TRBV30 and J usage is TRBJ1-5, with 8 bases matching TRBD1. CDR1 is GTSNPN and CDR2 is SVGIG in the germline V gene (reference sequence). This CDR3 spans 16 amino acids. Losses at the gene ends were 0 bases for V and 3 bases for J; bases not matched to a gene: 7. The CDR3 loop is CAWSVPSGQVNQPQHF. The CDR3, as DNA: TGTGCCTGGAGTGTCCCCTCGGGACAGGTCAATCAGCCCCAGCATTTT.

The table lists this clone with many counts. The V gene is TRBV10-2, the J gene TRBJ2-5; maybe TRBD1 (5 bases). In germline, CDR1 is WSHSY, CDR2 SAAADI. The CDR3 length is 13 residues. V lost 6 bases and J lost 4, with 12 bases in between. Here the CDR3 DNA reads TGCGCCAGCAGAAGGCGAAGGGGAGAGACCCAGTACTTC. It specifies CASRRRRGETQYF.

CDR3 DNA sequence: TGTGCCAGCAGTGTCCATGGCTACACCTTC. Protein product: CASSVHGYTF. The chain employs TRBV2 and TRBJ1-2; D is undetermined. The CDR3 runs to 10 residues. Germline CDR1 SNHLY, CDR2 FYNNEI. V was clipped by 4 bases and J by 6 bases, with 3 bases between them.

This clone was detected a few times. Distinct nucleotide sequences in the sample also encode this CDR3. V and J are TRBV5-1 and TRBJ1-1; no firm D call. This CDR3 has 13 residues. Germline CDR1 reads SGHRS; CDR2 reads YFSETQ. V shed 2 bases and J shed 3 bases, with 8 bases lying between them. The CDR3 is CASSFRRDTEAFF. The CDR3 region has the DNA TGCGCCAGCAGCTTTCGGAGGGACACTGAAGCTTTCTTT.

The chain carries TRBV7-2 and TRBJ2-2, with D perhaps TRBD1 (6 bases). There are 15 residues in the CDR3. Looked up from germline, CDR1 is SGHTA and CDR2 is FQGNSA. Trimming shortened V by 8 bases and J by 6 bases, and 19 bases separated the two germline ends. The DNA of the CDR3 is TGTGCCAGCCTACGGGGCAGGGGTGGCTCCGGGGAGCTGTTTTTT. It is translated as CASLRGRGGSGELFF. Supplemented by reference TRBV7-2 and TRBJ2-2, the full variable domain reads GAGVSQSPSNKVTEKGKDVELRCDPISGHTALYWYRQSLGQGLEFLIYFQGNSAPDKSGLPSDRFSAERTGGSVSTLTIQRTQQEDSAVYLCASLRGRGGSGELFFGEGSRLTVL.

This chain joins TRBV27 and TRBJ2-3; D possibly corresponds to TRBD1 (5 bases). Trimming shortened V by 4 bases and J by 5 bases, and 13 bases separated the two germline ends. From germline, CDR1 is MNHEY and CDR2 SMNVEV (reference sequence). CDR3 length: 14 amino acids. The CDR3 loop is CASSWGAAGDTQYF. Here the CDR3 DNA reads TGTGCCAGCAGTTGGGGCGCGGCCGGAGATACGCAGTATTTT.

The chain couples TRBV19 to TRBJ1-2; the D gene is possibly TRBD1 (6 bases). CDR1 is LNHDA and CDR2 is SQIVND in the germline V gene (reference sequence). This CDR3 contains 16 residues. V was pared by 1 base and J by 2 bases, with 14 bases between. CDR3 amino acids: CASSIVRTAGNYGYTF. The CDR3 DNA sequence: TGTGCCAGTAGTATAGTTCGGACAGCGGGGAACTATGGCTACACCTTC.

The CDR3 DNA follows: TGTGCCACCAGCAGAGATTTAGTTACCCGGGACAGGGAAAATACAGATACGCAGTATTTT. This sequence encodes CATSRDLVTRDRENTDTQYF. This sequence joins TRBV15 and TRBJ2-3, with 9 nucleotides matching TRBD1. This CDR3 is 20 amino acids long. V dropped 0 bases and J dropped 3; count of bases not matched to a gene: 16. Germline V gene sequence: CDR1 LNHNV, CDR2 YYDKDF (reference sequence).

The J gene is TRBJ2-5, the V gene TRBV7-2; D is possibly TRBD1 (7 bases). The V gene's germline CDR1 is SGHTA and CDR2 FQGNSA. The CDR3 loop spans 15 amino acids. The V end was cut by 5 bases, the J end by 5 bases, with 18 bases between. CDR3 nucleotides: TGTGCCAGCAGCGGACAGACAGGGACTGGGGAGACCCAGTACTTC. It is translated as CASSGQTGTGETQYF.

This chain connects TRBV2 to TRBJ2-3; 7 bases map to TRBD1. V gave up 7 bases and J gave up 4 bases; unmatched junction bases: 11. The CDR3 runs to 15 residues. Germline V lookup: CDR1 SNHLY, CDR2 FYNNEI. This CDR3 reads CASTTDRVGADTQYF. CDR3 DNA sequence: TGTGCCAGCACTACTGACAGGGTGGGCGCAGATACGCAGTATTTT.

The chain links TRBV25-1 to TRBJ2-7; tentative D call: TRBD1 (6 bases). Between the trimmed V and J ends, which lost 3 bases and 4 bases, there was a span of 7 bases. The CDR3 is 12 residues long. Germline CDR1 is MGHDK and CDR2 is SYGVNS. The CDR3 is CASSDQGYEQYF. The CDR3 nucleotides read TGTGCCAGCAGTGACCAGGGGTACGAGCAGTACTTC.

The CDR3 DNA reads TGTGCCAGCAGCTTAATCGGTGGGGACAGGACGTCACCCCTCCACTTT. It translates to CASSLIGGDRTSPLHF. The gene calls are TRBV11-2 and TRBJ1-6; 8 bases match TRBD1. This CDR3 comprises 16 residues. The ends lost 2 bases at V and 10 bases at J; junction bases unmatched: 10. Germline loops: CDR1 SGHAT, CDR2 FQNNGV.

This chain joins TRBV29-1 and TRBJ1-3; D remains unclear. Germline V lookup: CDR1 SQVTM, CDR2 ANQGSEA. There are 15 residues in the CDR3. Between the trimmed V and J ends, which lost 0 bases and 0 bases, there was a span of 9 bases. CDR3 bases: TGCAGCGTTGAAGATAGCGGGATCTCTGGAAACACCATATATTTT. Protein: CSVEDSGISGNTIYF. Drawing the rest from reference TRBV29-1 and TRBJ1-3, the complete variable domain is SAVISQKPSRDICQRGTSLTIQCQVDSQVTMMFWYRQQPGQSLTLIATANQGSEATYESGFVIDKFPISRPNLTFSTLTVSNMSPEDSSIYLCSVEDSGISGNTIYFGEGSWLTVV.

Turning to this clone: Other DNA sequences within the sample encode an identical CDR3. V is TRBV29-1 and J is TRBJ1-2; a possible D gene is TRBD1 (6 bases). Germline loops: CDR1 SQVTM, CDR2 ANQGSEA. CDR3 length: 13 amino acids. The ends were cut back, 1 base at V and 3 bases at J, with 9 bases in the middle. The CDR3 DNA reads TGCAGCGTTGAAGTGACAGGCGACTATGGCTACACCTTC. It specifies CSVEVTGDYGYTF.

On this clone itself: Within the sample, other DNA sequences also encode this same CDR3. For the CDR3, the DNA is TGTGCCAGTAGTATCTCCCGCAATCAGCCCCAGCATTTT. It translates to CASSISRNQPQHF. The chain links TRBV19 to TRBJ1-5; D ambiguous. The CDR3 is 13 residues long. V was cut by 3 bases and J by 2 bases, with 5 bases left in between. The V gene's germline CDR1 is LNHDA and CDR2 SQIVND (reference sequence).

The chain joins TRBV2 to TRBJ2-7; D might be TRBD1 or TRBD2, each matching 5 bases. The V gene lost 8 bases and the J gene lost 6 bases, with 11 bases spanning the gap. From germline, CDR1 is SNHLY and CDR2 FYNNEI. CDR3 size: 11 residues. In DNA form, the CDR3 reads TGTGCCAGCGGAATAGGGACCGAGCAGTACTTC. Its translation: CASGIGTEQYF.

This clone is a singleton in its sample. The CDR3 loop is CASNANTGELFF. The CDR3 coding sequence is TGTGCCAGTAACGCTAACACCGGGGAGCTGTTTTTT. J is TRBJ2-2 and V is TRBV19; no clear D gene. Trimming removed 7 bases at V and 2 bases at J, with 5 bases between. This CDR3 is 12 amino acids long. CDR1 LNHDA and CDR2 SQIVND come from the germline V gene (reference sequence).

This clone was seen a handful of times. The same CDR3 arises from other DNA sequences in this sample as well. The chain couples TRBV7-2 to TRBJ2-7; D gene uncertain. CDR1 is SGHTA and CDR2 is FQGNSA in the germline V gene. The CDR3 length is 11 residues. Trimming pared 0 bases from V and 5 bases from J, leaving 2 bases between. The CDR3 is CASSLADEQYF. The DNA for the CDR3 is TGTGCCAGCAGCTTAGCAGACGAGCAGTACTTC.

CDR3 loop: CASTGTSGMETQYF. Here the CDR3 DNA reads TGTGCCAGCACTGGGACTAGCGGGATGGAGACCCAGTACTTC. The gene calls are TRBV7-2 and TRBJ2-5, with 13 bases matching TRBD2. Per germline, CDR1 SGHTA and CDR2 FQGNSA. The length of the CDR3 is 14 residues. With V trimmed by 7 bases and J by 5 bases, 4 bases remained unmatched.

The rearrangement joins TRBV6-5 to TRBJ2-2; 8 bases are a match to TRBD1. CDR1 is MNHEY, CDR2 SVGAGI, per germline. This CDR3 comprises 15 residues. Trimming took 4 bases from V and 4 from J; bases not matched to a gene: 5. The CDR3 bases are TGTGCCAGCAGTTTCGGACAGGGAAGCACCGGGGAGCTGTTTTTT. Protein: CASSFGQGSTGELFF.

This clone was detected only a few times. V usage is TRBV14 and J usage is TRBJ2-1, with 8 positions matching TRBD1. The CDR3 is 13 amino acids. Germline-derived CDR1 and CDR2 are SGHDN and FVKESK. The ends lost 3 bases at V and 9 bases at J; junction bases unmatched: 4. Here the CDR3 DNA reads TGTGCCAGCAGCCAGGACAGGGTGGGTGAGCAGTTCTTC. This gives the protein CASSQDRVGEQFF.

To note about this clone: In the same sample, other DNA sequences code for this CDR3. The chain combines TRBV30 with TRBJ1-1; a possible D gene is TRBD1 (5 bases). The germline V gene encodes CDR1 GTSNPN and CDR2 SVGIG (reference sequence). The ends were cut back, 3 bases at V and 3 bases at J, with 11 bases in the middle. The length of the CDR3 is 13 residues. CDR3 protein: CAWRRGADTEAFF. Here the CDR3 DNA reads TGTGCCTGGAGAAGAGGGGCGGACACTGAAGCTTTCTTT. Using reference TRBV30 and TRBJ1-1 for the parts outside the CDR3, the full variable domain is SQTIHQWPATLVQPVGSPLSLECTVEGTSNPNLYWYRQAAGRGLQLLFYSVGIGQISSEVPQNLSASRPQDRQFILSSKKLLLSDSGFYLCAWRRGADTEAFFGQGTRLTVV.

The V gene is TRBV21-1, the J gene TRBJ2-1; the D call of TRBD2 is as the table states it, not checked on the DNA. TRBV21-1 counts as a pseudogene. CDR3 length: 13 amino acids. In nucleotides, the CDR3 is TGTGCCAGCAGCAAAGGAGGACGGGGTGAGCAGTTCTTC. As protein: CASSKGGRGEQFF.

The chain links TRBV29-1 to TRBJ2-7; D perhaps matches TRBD1 (6 bases). V lost 6 bases and J 2 bases, leaving 11 bases between the germline ends. The CDR3 spans 12 residues. CDR1 is SQVTM, CDR2 ANQGSEA, per germline. CDR3 region: CSVQGQTYEQYF. CDR3 sequence (DNA): TGCAGCGTACAAGGACAGACCTACGAGCAGTACTTC.

The J gene is TRBJ2-1, the V gene TRBV6-5; either TRBD1 or TRBD2 may supply D (5 bases each). The CDR3 runs 15 residues. Germline V gene data show CDR1 as MNHEY and CDR2 as SVGAGI. V shed 7 bases and J shed 2 bases, with 15 bases lying between them. The CDR3 DNA reads as TGTGCCAGCACCCCGAGGCAGGGACCCTACAATGAGCAGTTCTTC. This codes for CASTPRQGPYNEQFF.

This clone showed up many times. V gene TRBV6-5 combines with J gene TRBJ2-7; D assignment may be TRBD1 or TRBD2 (5 bases each). The germline V gene has CDR1 MNHEY and CDR2 SVGAGI. Trimming removed 4 bases at V and 7 bases at J, with 14 bases between. CDR3 length equals 13 residues. CDR3 loop: CASSLGPGREQYF. DNA of the CDR3: TGTGCCAGCAGTTTGGGACCTGGACGGGAGCAGTACTTC.

In this sample, this clone turned up a few times. V and J are TRBV14 and TRBJ1-2; TRBD1 aligns across 9 bases. J gave up 8 bases and V 5 bases, and 12 bases lay outside the gene matches. The germline gives CDR1 SGHDN, CDR2 FVKESK. The CDR3 spans 15 residues. The CDR3 DNA reads as TGTGCCAGCAGCACCACCTTAACAGGGGGCGAGGGCTACACCTTC. This translates into CASSTTLTGGEGYTF.